This paragraph reports one T cell receptor (beta chain). Investigators prepared the TCR beta libraries by applying iRepertoire HTBI primers and Arm-PCR of CDR3 regions. TCRdb used MiXCR to reprocess the multiplex PCR reads, holding one entry per CDR3 protein. The sample shows hundreds of thousands of distinct CDR3 sequences, roughly 17% of them seen only once. The source of the sample is a study of regulatory T cells in long-lasting Graves disease. Documented time point: newly diagnosed GD, antithyroid drugs for less than 3 months. After RNA was extracted from PBMCs, the TCR library was made from it. Germline V lookup: CDR1 MNHEY, CDR2 SMNVEV (reference sequence). The V segment lost 5 bases and the J segment 4 bases; nucleotides outside the gene matches: 4. This CDR3 has 13 amino acids. This sample also appeared in a second study, on T cells in Graves' hyperthyroidism and ophthalmopathy. This second report adds: Blood also carried most thyroid clonotypes expanded above 0.001. A 13 V-J model separated ophthalmopathy from stable hyperthyroidism.

The clonotype comes from a man between 40 and 49 years old with Graves disease. The sample in question was peripheral blood mononuclear cells (PBMCs), obtained at new diagnosis, from a patient treated with antithyroid drugs. The V gene is TRBV27, the J gene TRBJ1-2; 7 nucleotides match TRBD1. The CDR3 coding sequence is TGTGCCAGCAGTAAGACAGGGTCCTATGGCTACACCTTC. It specifies CASSKTGSYGYTF.